Listed below are T cell receptor beta chains from one sample, sequenced in a study of cytotoxic CD8 clonotypes in ibrutinib-treated CLL. Repertoires were generated with immunoSEQ multiplex PCR, while TCRdb's copy carries only in-frame clones and drops some. The data show 250,000 to 350,000 clones, around 77% seen once. The sequenced sample was PBMCs, obtained at disease progression, from a patient treated with ibrutinib. These receptors all stem from a human donor with chronic lymphocytic leukemia. Both conserved end residues are part of each CDR3. A D gene is named only where the DNA matches it firmly. Rows may omit the clone size; those that give it use once, few, many or a size class.

d_call: NA
v_call: TRBV5-6
j_call: TRBJ1-1
clone_size: NA
cdr3_nt: TGTGCCAGCAGCCAAGACAGAAACACTGAAGCTTTCTTT
cdr3_aa: CASSQDRNTEAFF

d_call: TRBD1
v_call: TRBV9
j_call: TRBJ2-3
clone_size: NA
cdr3_nt: TGTGCCAGCAGCCCAACCCTTAACTCAGGGGGCTGGACAGATACGCAGTATTTT
cdr3_aa: CASSPTLNSGGWTDTQYF

d_call: TRBD2
v_call: TRBV7-8
j_call: TRBJ2-1
clone_size: NA
cdr3_nt: TGTGCCAGCAGCGACCTAGCGGGGACCTACAATGAGCAGTTCTTC
cdr3_aa: CASSDLAGTYNEQFF

d_call: TRBD1
v_call: TRBV2
j_call: TRBJ2-1
clone_size: NA
cdr3_nt: TGTGCCAGGACCGGTCGACAGGGGCGATACAATGAGCAGTTCTTC
cdr3_aa: CARTGRQGRYNEQFF

d_call: TRBD2
v_call: TRBV11-2
j_call: TRBJ2-1
clone_size: NA
cdr3_nt: TGTGCCAGCAGCTTCCACCGACTAGCGGGGTCGGATGAGCAGTTCTTC
cdr3_aa: CASSFHRLAGSDEQFF

d_call: TRBD2
v_call: TRBV14
j_call: TRBJ2-1
clone_size: NA
cdr3_nt: TGTGCCAGCAGCCAAGCGGGAGGGCCCGATGAGCAGTTCTTC
cdr3_aa: CASSQAGGPDEQFF

d_call: NA
v_call: TRBV27
j_call: TRBJ2-3
clone_size: NA
cdr3_nt: TGTGCCAGCAGTTTGGGGGCCGAATCGATGGGCTACACAGATACGCAGTATTTT
cdr3_aa: CASSLGAESMGYTDTQYF

d_call: NA
v_call: TRBV7-3
j_call: TRBJ2-5
clone_size: NA
cdr3_nt: TGTGCCAGCAGCTTGGAGTTGGCGGCCCAAGAGACCCAGTACTTC
cdr3_aa: CASSLELAAQETQYF

d_call: TRBD2
v_call: TRBV5-6
j_call: TRBJ2-3
clone_size: NA
cdr3_nt: TGTGCCAGCACCCTAGCGGGAGATGGAAGCACAGATACGCAGTATTTT
cdr3_aa: CASTLAGDGSTDTQYF

d_call: TRBD1
v_call: TRBV9
j_call: TRBJ2-2
clone_size: NA
cdr3_nt: TGTGCCAGCAGCGTAGTACCTCCCCCACCGGGACAGGTGTCCGGGGAGCTGTTTTTT
cdr3_aa: CASSVVPPPPGQVSGELFF

d_call: TRBD1
v_call: TRBV5-4
j_call: TRBJ2-7
clone_size: NA
cdr3_nt: TGTGCCAGCAGCTCCCCATTTTCTGACAGGGACGAGCAGTACTTC
cdr3_aa: CASSSPFSDRDEQYF

d_call: TRBD1
v_call: TRBV7-2
j_call: TRBJ1-2
clone_size: NA
cdr3_nt: TGTGCCAGCAGCTCCCGGACAGGGGACTATGGCTACACCTTC
cdr3_aa: CASSSRTGDYGYTF

d_call: TRBD2
v_call: TRBV2
j_call: TRBJ2-7
clone_size: NA
cdr3_nt: TGTGCCAGCAGTGGTCGTGGGGGACTAGGGTACTACGAGCAGTACTTC
cdr3_aa: CASSGRGGLGYYEQYF

d_call: NA
v_call: TRBV6-5
j_call: TRBJ2-7
clone_size: few
cdr3_nt: TGTGCCAGCAGTCCGATCACGAGTCACTACGAGCAGTACTTC
cdr3_aa: CASSPITSHYEQYF

d_call: NA
v_call: TRBV4-2
j_call: TRBJ1-5
clone_size: few
cdr3_nt: TGTGCCAGCAGCCAAGAGACCTGGGTCAATCAGCCCCAGCATTTT
cdr3_aa: CASSQETWVNQPQHF

d_call: NA
v_call: TRBV9
j_call: TRBJ2-3
clone_size: NA
cdr3_nt: TGTGCCAGCAGCGCAACCCCCGCCGCGGCAGATACGCAGTATTTT
cdr3_aa: CASSATPAAADTQYF